Below are 22 T cell receptor beta chains sequenced from a single sample in a study of human CD8 memory T cell subsets. Sequencing libraries of TCR beta were made by UMI-labeled 5' RACE. TCRdb reworked the 5' RACE reads into one entry per CDR3 protein, no DNA. The sample data list more than 9,000 distinct CDR3 sequences. The material sequenced was CD8+ stem-like memory T cells (TSCM and TCM) sorted from PBMCs. Subset of the sample: stem-like memory CD8 T cells (TSTEM), CCR7+ PD-1- TIGIT-. The receptors stem from a human donor in good health.

The rearrangement joins TRBV20-1 to TRBJ2-7; the D call of TRBD2 rests on TCRdb alone, since no DNA is present to check it. The CDR3 sequence is 19 residues long. Per the germline V gene, CDR1 is DFQATT and CDR2 is SNEGSKA (reference sequence). The CDR3 region is CSAPAWASGGSENIYEQYF.

The rearrangement joins TRBV4-1 to TRBJ1-5. The length of the CDR3 is 13 residues. Germline V CDR1 and CDR2: MGHRA, YSYEKL. The CDR3 reads CASSQVGDQPQHF.

The chain carries TRBV11-2 and TRBJ2-5; the TCRdb D gene call, TRBD2, has no DNA to confirm it. The germline V gene encodes CDR1 SGHAT and CDR2 FQNNGV. This CDR3 has 16 amino acids. The CDR3 loop is CASSPLAGMPGETQYF.

This rearrangement joins TRBV19 to TRBJ1-2; TCRdb's D call, TRBD1, is unchecked because there is no DNA. Per the germline V gene, CDR1 is LNHDA and CDR2 is SQIVND (reference sequence). The CDR3 has 12 amino acids. This CDR3 is CATKEGAYGYTF.

By frequency, this clonotype registers medium-sized. This rearrangement joins TRBV12-3 or TRBV12-4 to TRBJ2-1; with no DNA, the TCRdb D assignment of TRBD1 cannot be verified. The CDR3 sequence is 14 residues long. CDR3 region: CASSFGGAGNEQFF.

The V and J genes are TRBV7-9 and TRBJ1-2; the TCRdb call, TRBD1, lacks DNA for checking. This CDR3 region has 14 residues. The germline gives CDR1 SEHNR, CDR2 FQNEAQ (reference sequence). CDR3 residues: CASSLSARGNGYTF. The full variable domain, rest sourced from reference TRBV7-9 and TRBJ1-2, is DTGVSQNPRHKITKRGQNVTFRCDPISEHNRLYWYRQTLGQGPEFLTYFQNEAQLEKSRLLSDRFSAERPKGSFSTLEIQRTEQGDSAMYLCASSLSARGNGYTFGSGTRLTVV.

The chain employs TRBV12-3 or TRBV12-4 and TRBJ2-1; with no DNA, the TCRdb D assignment of TRBD2 cannot be verified. The CDR3 is 16 amino acids. The CDR3 here is CASSLAVAGVFNEQFF.

The chain couples TRBV7-9 to TRBJ2-3; TCRdb indicates TRBD2, and absent DNA this call remains unverified. The CDR3 covers 16 residues. Germline loops: CDR1 SEHNR, CDR2 FQNEAQ (reference sequence). The CDR3 sequence: CASSLEAGPRRDTQYF.

The CDR3 reads CASSEGLAGYTDTQYF. The V call is TRBV6-2 or TRBV6-3, the J call TRBJ2-3; TCRdb names TRBD2, which stays unverified in the absence of DNA. This CDR3 comprises 16 residues. CDR1 is MNHEY, CDR2 SVGEGT, per germline.

The genes are TRBV20-1 and TRBJ2-3; the D call from TCRdb, TRBD2, cannot be confirmed without DNA. The CDR3 runs 16 residues. CDR1 DFQATT and CDR2 SNEGSKA come from the germline V gene (reference sequence). CDR3 region: CSARPTSEAHTDTQYF.

The chain has TRBV12-5 and TRBJ2-7; the TCRdb D gene call, TRBD1, has no DNA to confirm it. Germline V gene lookup returns CDR1 LGHNT and CDR2 FRNRAP. The CDR3 sequence is 16 residues long. CDR3: CASGLGQGEASYEQYF.

The rearrangement links TRBV7-9 to TRBJ2-2; the TCRdb call, TRBD1, lacks DNA for checking. CDR1 SEHNR and CDR2 FQNEAQ come from the germline V gene (reference sequence). This CDR3 has 14 amino acids. This chain's CDR3 is CASSFGGNTGELFF. The whole variable domain, remainder taken from reference TRBV7-9 and TRBJ2-2, is DTGVSQNPRHKITKRGQNVTFRCDPISEHNRLYWYRQTLGQGPEFLTYFQNEAQLEKSRLLSDRFSAERPKGSFSTLEIQRTEQGDSAMYLCASSFGGNTGELFFGEGSRLTVL.

This chain joins TRBV7-6 and TRBJ2-1; TCRdb gives TRBD1 as the D gene, but with no DNA this cannot be confirmed. CDR3 length equals 16 residues. Germline CDR1 SGHVS, CDR2 FNYEAQ. The chain's CDR3 is CASSSGQGSSYNEQFF.

The CDR3 protein is CASSLPTSGKNSYEQYF. The chain employs TRBV28 and TRBJ2-7; the D gene TCRdb calls, TRBD2, cannot be checked with no DNA. The CDR3 spans 17 residues. Germline CDR1 MDHEN, CDR2 SYDVKM.

The genes are TRBV7-2 and TRBJ2-5; with no DNA, the TCRdb D assignment of TRBD2 cannot be verified. CDR3 size: 17 residues. Germline values: CDR1 SGHTA, CDR2 FQGNSA. This chain's CDR3 is CASSLSSGRRDQETQYF.

The V and J genes are TRBV10-3 and TRBJ2-3; checking the TCRdb D call of TRBD1 is not possible without DNA. Germline CDR1 is ENHRY and CDR2 is SYGVKD. The CDR3 has 17 residues. The CDR3 sequence: CAISLGGTGASTDTQYF.

The V call is TRBV7-9, the J call TRBJ2-7. The CDR3 has 16 residues. The germline V gene encodes CDR1 SEHNR and CDR2 FQNEAQ (reference sequence). The CDR3 spells CASSFEAPQGPYEQYF.

V usage is TRBV3-1 and J usage is TRBJ2-1. This CDR3 region has 14 residues. Germline V gives CDR1 LGHDT, CDR2 YNNKEL (reference sequence). The CDR3 is CASSQEVGKNEQFF.

CDR3 in amino acids: CATSRERGPYEQYF. The V call is TRBV15, the J call TRBJ2-7; the D gene TCRdb calls, TRBD1, cannot be checked with no DNA. This CDR3 region has 14 residues. The germline V gene encodes CDR1 LNHNV and CDR2 YYDKDF (reference sequence).

This chain links TRBV7-9 with TRBJ2-3; TCRdb picks TRBD1, but there is no DNA to check that call. There are 15 residues in the CDR3. Germline CDR1 is SEHNR and CDR2 is FQNEAQ (reference sequence). CDR3 residues: CASSDRDRRTDTQYF.

The CDR3 sequence is CASSSLGGETQYF. This chain uses TRBV7-3 with TRBJ2-5; absent DNA, TCRdb's TRBD1 call cannot be checked. The CDR3 has 13 amino acids. CDR1 and CDR2 (germline): SGHTA, FQGTGA. Using reference TRBV7-3 and TRBJ2-5 for the parts outside the CDR3, the full variable domain is GAGVSQTPSNKVTEKGKYVELRCDPISGHTALYWYRQSLGQGPEFLIYFQGTGAADDSGLPNDRFFAVRPEGSVSTLKIQRTERGDSAVYLCASSSLGGETQYFGPGTRLLVL.

This chain uses TRBV7-2 with TRBJ1-5; the TCRdb call, TRBD1, lacks DNA for checking. The CDR3 is 15 residues long. The V gene's germline CDR1 is SGHTA and CDR2 FQGNSA. The CDR3: CASSLAGQANQPQHF.